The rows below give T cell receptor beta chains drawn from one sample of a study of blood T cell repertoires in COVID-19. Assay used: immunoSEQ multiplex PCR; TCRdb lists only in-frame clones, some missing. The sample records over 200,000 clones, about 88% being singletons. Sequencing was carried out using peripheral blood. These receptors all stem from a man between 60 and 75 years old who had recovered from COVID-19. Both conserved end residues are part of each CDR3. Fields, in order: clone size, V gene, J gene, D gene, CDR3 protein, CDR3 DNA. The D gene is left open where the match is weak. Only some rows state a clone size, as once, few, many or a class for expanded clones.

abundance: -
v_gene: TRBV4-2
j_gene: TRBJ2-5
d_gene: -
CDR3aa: CASSQGRGYQETQYF
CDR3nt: TGTGCCAGCAGCCAAGGGAGAGGATACCAAGAGACCCAGTACTTC

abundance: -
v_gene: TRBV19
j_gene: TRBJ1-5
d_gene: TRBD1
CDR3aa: CASSLPLTGNSNQPQHF
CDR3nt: TGTGCCAGTAGTCTCCCCCTGACAGGGAATAGCAATCAGCCCCAGCATTTT

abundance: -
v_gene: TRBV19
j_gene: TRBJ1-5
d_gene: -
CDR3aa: CASSVHRAGGDQPQHF
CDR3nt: TGTGCCAGTAGTGTTCACAGGGCGGGAGGGGATCAGCCCCAGCATTTT

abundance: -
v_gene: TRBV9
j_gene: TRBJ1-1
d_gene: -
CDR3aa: CASSVDQGRANTEAFF
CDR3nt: TGTGCCAGCAGCGTAGACCAGGGCCGCGCGAACACTGAAGCTTTCTTT

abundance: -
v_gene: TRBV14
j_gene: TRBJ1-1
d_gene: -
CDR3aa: CASSPRQGLDTEAFF
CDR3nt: TGTGCCAGCAGCCCCCGCCAGGGTCTGGACACTGAAGCTTTCTTT

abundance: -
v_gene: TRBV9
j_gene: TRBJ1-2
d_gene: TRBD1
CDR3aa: CASSARQGTIETHYGYTF
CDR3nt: TGTGCCAGCAGCGCCCGACAGGGTACGATAGAGACCCACTATGGCTACACCTTC

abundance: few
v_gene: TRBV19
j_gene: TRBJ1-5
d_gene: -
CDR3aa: CASSIRGNNQPQHF
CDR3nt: TGTGCCAGTAGTATCAGGGGAAACAATCAGCCCCAGCATTTT

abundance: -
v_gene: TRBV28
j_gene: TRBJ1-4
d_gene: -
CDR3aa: CASSLSGGSTNEKLFF
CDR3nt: TGTGCCAGCAGTTTATCCGGGGGGTCAACTAATGAAAAACTGTTTTTT

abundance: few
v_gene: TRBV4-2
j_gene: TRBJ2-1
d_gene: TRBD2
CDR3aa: CASSREVQRGRTYNEQFF
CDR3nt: TGTGCCAGCAGCCGAGAGGTCCAGCGGGGTCGAACCTACAATGAGCAGTTCTTC

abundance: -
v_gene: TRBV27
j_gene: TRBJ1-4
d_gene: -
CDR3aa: CASSFLSTNEKLFF
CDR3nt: TGTGCCAGCAGTTTCCTTTCAACTAATGAAAAACTGTTTTTT

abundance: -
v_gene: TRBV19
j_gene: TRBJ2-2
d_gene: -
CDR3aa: CASSAGQSTGELFF
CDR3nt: TGTGCCAGTAGTGCAGGACAGTCCACCGGGGAGCTGTTTTTT

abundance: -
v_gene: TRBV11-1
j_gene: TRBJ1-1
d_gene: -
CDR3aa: CASSLHGGRTEAFF
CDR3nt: TGTGCCAGCAGCTTACACGGGGGGAGGACTGAAGCTTTCTTT

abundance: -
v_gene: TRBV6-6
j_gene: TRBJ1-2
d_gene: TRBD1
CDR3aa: CASSPTGTVGYGYTF
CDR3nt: TGTGCCAGCAGTCCCACCGGGACAGTTGGCTATGGCTACACCTTC

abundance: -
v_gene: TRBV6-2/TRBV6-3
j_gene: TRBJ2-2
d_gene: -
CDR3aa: CASSYVDTGELFF
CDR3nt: TGTGCCAGCAGTTACGTCGACACCGGGGAGCTGTTTTTT

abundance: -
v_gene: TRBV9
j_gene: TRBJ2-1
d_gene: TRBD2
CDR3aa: CASSAEGSSGGRSSYNEQFF
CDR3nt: TGTGCCAGCAGCGCCGAAGGAAGTAGCGGGGGCCGTAGCTCCTACAATGAGCAGTTCTTC

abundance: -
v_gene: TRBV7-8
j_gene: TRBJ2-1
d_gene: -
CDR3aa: CASSPSSGNEQFF
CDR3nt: TGTGCCAGCAGCCCTAGTTCGGGAAATGAGCAGTTCTTC

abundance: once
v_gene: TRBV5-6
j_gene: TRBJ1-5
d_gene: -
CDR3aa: CASSLWAGLSNQPQHF
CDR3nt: TGTGCCAGCAGCTTGTGGGCAGGGTTGAGCAATCAGCCCCAGCATTTT

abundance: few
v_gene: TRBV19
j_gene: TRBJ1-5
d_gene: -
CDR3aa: CASSIGRRPQQWNQPQHF
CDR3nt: TGTGCCAGTAGTATAGGCCGGAGACCCCAGCAGTGGAATCAGCCCCAGCATTTT

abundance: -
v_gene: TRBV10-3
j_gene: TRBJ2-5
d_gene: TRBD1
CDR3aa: CAISGTGDHQETQYF
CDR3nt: TGTGCCATCAGTGGGACAGGGGATCACCAAGAGACCCAGTACTTC

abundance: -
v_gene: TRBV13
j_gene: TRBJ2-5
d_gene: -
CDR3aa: CASSARQPQETQYF
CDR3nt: TGTGCCAGCAGTGCCCGACAGCCCCAAGAGACCCAGTACTTC